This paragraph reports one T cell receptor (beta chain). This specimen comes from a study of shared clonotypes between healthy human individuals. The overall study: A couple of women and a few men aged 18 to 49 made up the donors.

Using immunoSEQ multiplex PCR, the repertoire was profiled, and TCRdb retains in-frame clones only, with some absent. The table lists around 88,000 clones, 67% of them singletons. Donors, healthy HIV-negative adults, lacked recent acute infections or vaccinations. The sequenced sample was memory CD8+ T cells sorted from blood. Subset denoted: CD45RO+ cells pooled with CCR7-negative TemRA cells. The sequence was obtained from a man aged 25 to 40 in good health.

For the CDR3, the DNA is TGTGCCACGGGACAGCCCCTTAATGAAAAACTGTTTTTT. Translating gives CATGQPLNEKLFF. The genes are TRBV6-1 and TRBJ1-4; 7 positions agree with TRBD1. This CDR3 has 13 residues. Looked up from germline, CDR1 is MNHNS and CDR2 is SASEGT. With V trimmed by 10 bases and J by 4 bases, 6 bases remained unmatched.